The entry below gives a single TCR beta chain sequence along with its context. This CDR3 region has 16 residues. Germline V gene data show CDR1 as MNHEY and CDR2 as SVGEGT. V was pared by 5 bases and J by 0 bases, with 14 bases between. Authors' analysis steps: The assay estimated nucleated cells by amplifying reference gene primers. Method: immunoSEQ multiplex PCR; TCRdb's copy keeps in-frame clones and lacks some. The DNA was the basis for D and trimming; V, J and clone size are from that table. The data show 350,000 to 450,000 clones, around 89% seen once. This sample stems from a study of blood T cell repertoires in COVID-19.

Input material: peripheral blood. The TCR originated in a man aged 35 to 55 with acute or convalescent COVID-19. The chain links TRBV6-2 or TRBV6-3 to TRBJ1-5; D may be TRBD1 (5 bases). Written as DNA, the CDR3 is TGTGCCAGCAGTGGAGGGACGGACGCTAGCAATCAGCCCCAGCATTTT. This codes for CASSGGTDASNQPQHF.